The T cell receptor beta chain under discussion was sequenced for a study of control samples from healthy donors and cancer patients. The table came from immunoSEQ multiplex PCR; TCRdb's copy has only in-frame clones and leaves some out. Seen here are about 46,000 clones, roughly 86% observed once, and the top ten hold over 35%. The CDR3 spans 21 residues. Germline CDR1 MNHEY, CDR2 SMNVEV (reference sequence). The junction had 21 bases not matched to a gene; V was cut back by 7 bases and J by 2 bases. This TCR came from a man in his forties or fifties with head and neck cancer. Material for sequencing was PBMCs. The chain joins TRBV27 to TRBJ1-6; 9 nucleotides match TRBD1. CDR3 sequence: CASTNFGWTGDIRTYNSPLHF. The CDR3, as DNA: TGTGCCAGCACCAATTTTGGCTGGACAGGGGATATCAGGACCTATAATTCACCCCTCCACTTT.